This TCR beta chain was captured in a study of T cell repertoires in cytomegalovirus infection. About the research overall: Well-studied HLA-B-restricted epitopes and recently identified HLA-C-restricted epitopes of CMV were both used in the study. CMV infection plus the matching HLA type was flagged by public TCR beta signatures. Study findings and constraints: In two of eight donors, the top clonotype was HLA-C-restricted CMV-specific. People with CMV and the relevant HLA were identified by cumulative public TCR beta family frequency.

The CDR3 extends over 15 amino acids. The V and J ends lost 1 base and 4 bases respectively, with 11 bases between them. Germline CDR1 and CDR2: ENHRY and SYGVKD. This clonotype appeared many times. What it binds is unknown. TCRdb reprocessed the reads via MiXCR and lists one record per CDR3 protein. The table shows hundreds of thousands of distinct CDR3 sequences, with around 32% occurring only once. This TCR was recovered from a human donor in good health (CMV status not recorded). Some clones in this sample may be carry-over from other donors' samples. The source material was cultured CD8+ T cells from PBMCs, sampled from culture after CMV antigen stimulation. The rearrangement uses TRBV10-3 and TRBJ2-1; the D gene is possibly TRBD1 (6 bases). For the CDR3, the DNA is TGTGCCATCAGTGAGTTACAGGGCCTTTACAATGAGCAGTTCTTC. It is translated as CAISELQGLYNEQFF.